The T cell receptor beta chain under discussion was sequenced for a study of beta chain features in type 1 diabetes. The CDR3 contains 14 residues. V dropped 3 bases and J dropped 2 bases, with 11 bases sitting between them. Germline-derived CDR1 and CDR2 are KGHSH and LQKENI. Since all of the isolated RNA was reverse transcribed, expressed TCRB transcripts were what got sequenced. Some clones are missing from TCRdb's copy, which holds only in-frame ones; the method was immunoSEQ multiplex PCR. The sample holds 600,000 to 650,000 clones; about 14% are singletons and the top ten take approximately 0.099%. This clone was counted a few times. The sample has other DNA sequences that encode this CDR3 too.

The source material was naive CD4+ T cells from blood. The origin of this receptor is a man in his late teens or twenties in good health. V is TRBV18 and J is TRBJ2-7; D is perhaps TRBD1 (6 bases). CDR3 bases: TGTGCCAGCTCACCGGGTCAGGGGACCTACGAGCAGTACTTC. Its translation is CASSPGQGTYEQYF.